This T cell receptor (beta chain) derives from a study of cytomegalovirus exposure and HLA in healthy donors (dated 2017 in TCRdb). Study-wide context: An earlier analysis of 550 to 700 of the donors reported about 250 Gb of sequence data and 117 million unique TCR beta sequences from 190 million or so T cells. Approximately 330 gigabases of sequencing data and around 85 million unique TCR sequences made up an early release that covered 500 to 650 HLA-typed donors. Of the 398 genotyped donors, approximately 82% fell in the genetic ancestry cluster associated with self-reported Caucasian donors. The study aimed to test whether cataloging public T cell receptors could reveal signatures of past pathogen exposure. Using immunosequencing, the study profiled T cell repertoires from fewer than 700 subjects and related those repertoires to cytomegalovirus serostatus. In addition to the first cohort of 650 to 750 subjects, a separate validation cohort of some 120 different subjects was used. The study combined high-throughput TCR immunosequencing, statistical association of individual TCRs with disease status, and machine learning to predict cytomegalovirus infection status. A later analysis re-analyzed previously published TCR beta repertoires from 666 donors and added high-resolution HLA genotyping to study TCR occurrence patterns. The later analysis used no new phenotypic data to find candidate immune exposures, relying instead on TCR beta sequences and their occurrence across donors. An earlier analysis of 587 of the donors applied high-throughput TCR beta sequencing to assess whether each TCR beta V gene segment acted as functional or pseudogenic. Donor age, sex, ethnicity and CMV serostatus were collected together with the repertoire data. Genome-wide SNP genotypes for about 55% of the roughly 670 donors were used in a later genetic analysis, which treated that subset as a discovery cohort. Every repertoire in the discovery cohort had been generated on one and the same sequencing platform. Both class I and class II loci were covered by HLA typing, at four-digit resolution. Typing coverage differed by locus: A, B, C, DRB1 and DQB1 were typed in about 629-630 donors, DQA1 in about 500, DPA1 in over 600, and DPB1 in 400 to 490. A few DR-DQ haplotypes were handled as single units for association and clustering because linkage in the cohort was strong. On average, roughly 250,000 unique TCR beta nucleotide sequences were sequenced per donor among more than 350 genotyped donors of the cohort, with approximately 18% of those sequences being non-productive. Broad study findings and their caveats: In vitro tests confirmed that a few of the cytomegalovirus-associated TCR beta chains recognize cytomegalovirus antigens. Most TCR sequences were observed very rarely across donors, whereas some public TCRs were present in many individuals. In a later analysis, TCR association rates were found to vary across HLA loci, with the most associated TCRs seen for DRB1 alleles and the fewest for HLA-C alleles. V-gene and J-gene trimming of TCR beta chains was associated with a missense DCLRE1C variant in a later genetic analysis, and the association was replicated in an independent cohort. In an earlier analysis of some 550 of the donors, most TCR beta V segments were observed in productive rearrangements about 87% or about 30% of the time, broadly matching IMGT annotations. A further reported finding was that TCR beta sequences accurately predicted the HLA-A and HLA-B alleles for most subjects in the first cohort. CMV serostatus was the only immune exposure information available for the cohort. Cytomegalovirus status was reported to be diagnosed by the classifier with high specificity and sensitivity in both the original and validation cohorts. The authors suggested that the approach could potentially be generalized to other disease states and immunological phenotypes. In a later analysis, several top co-occurrence clusters were reported to appear linked to parvovirus B19, influenza, CMV and Epstein-Barr virus. Sequencing depth was assumed to be roughly uniform across donors in the presence/absence analyses, though that assumption may not hold. Because counts were too low, around 18 rarely observed V segments, including chromosome 9 orphons, were left out of the earlier analysis of a few hundred of the donors. A later genetic analysis reported fewer N-insertions in productive TCRs among donors in an Asian-associated ancestry cluster than the 666-donor mean. Specific HLA alleles were associated with over 15,000 TCR beta sequences at a false discovery rate of 0.05 in a later analysis. Strong co-occurrence of HLA alleles, especially DR and DQ, made assigning TCR associations to individual alleles difficult. In this cohort, only TCR beta chains were sequenced, and detectable features were limited by the absence of alpha or paired-chain data. The sequencing pipeline was judged likely to have produced a cluster of highly shared sequence variants as a technical artifact. Correlated functional status among segregating V segments might reflect linkage disequilibrium, but an unknown experimental factor could not be ruled out. In a later analysis, most CMV-associated TCR beta chains were found to appear HLA-restricted, with HLA associations seemingly driven largely by CMV exposure. Compared with equally common non-associated chains, HLA-associated TCR beta chains in a later analysis were more clonally expanded and had lower generation probabilities. Some IMGT-functional V segments, including TRBV6-2 and TRBV6-3, could not be distinguished by the 87-base-pair reads and were therefore excluded. The study gave a list of under 200 TCR beta chains associated with cytomegalovirus. Because HLA typing was missing for some donors at each locus, association tests included only the typed subset.

On this clone itself: Its target antigen remains unknown. The input lacks base qualities; no much larger clone sits a single base away.

The cohort comprised approximately 700 healthy bone marrow donors. All cohort members were sampled while nominally healthy, although unrecorded immune exposures were likely present. The donor tested CMV seronegative and was one of the 352 seronegative cohort members. A peripheral blood sample was provided by each donor, and peripheral blood mononuclear cells were used for TCR beta sequencing. Genomic DNA was extracted from the blood cell samples with the Qiagen DNeasy Blood Extraction Kit. For this chain, trimming is 0 bases at the V end and 1 base at the J end, and the number of junction bases without a gene match is 2. The CDR3 has 16 amino acids, counting the end cysteine and phenylalanine. Solely the CDR3 DNA is kept, with 48 bases framed from the first base. The germline V gene specifies SGHRS as CDR1 and YFSETQ as CDR2. Library prep was done by the immunoSEQ multiplex PCR assay. The multiplex PCR relied on a mix of 60 forward primers for TCR Vbeta segments and 13 reverse primers for TCR Jbeta segments. The CDR3 region of rearranged TCR beta genes was amplified from genomic DNA with a multiplex PCR assay. The amplified TCR beta libraries were sequenced on the Illumina HiSeq System as 87-base-pair reads. The original methods were these. A later analysis tallied around 87 million unique TCR beta chains across the 666 repertoires, and around 12 million of those chains were shared by two or more donors. Raw reads were error-corrected and collapsed into unique sequences with a nearest-neighbor algorithm that merged closely related sequences to remove PCR and sequencing errors. Alignment of CDR3 sequences to IMGT reference sequences was used to assign V, D and J gene segments. For a sequence to be retained, a match of at least six nucleotides to both a V gene segment and a J gene segment was required. Rearrangements were called productive when the CDR3 lacked stop codons and stayed in frame with V and J; all others were non-productive. Following IMGT convention, CDR3 was defined as the stretch from the second conserved V-encoded cysteine up to the conserved J-encoded phenylalanine. In an earlier analysis of more than 550 of the donors, sequences lacking an unambiguous match to a single V gene segment were excluded. In an earlier analysis of approximately 500 of the donors, a V segment was called functional when productive rearrangements were above 56.7%, and segregating when the standard deviation between donors exceeded 5%. A statistical classification framework was developed to diagnose cytomegalovirus status using the catalog of TCR beta chain sequences. In a later analysis, V and J genes were assigned by comparing TCR nucleotide sequences against IMGT/GENE-DB human TR gene sequences. A later analysis assigned CDR3 sequences and most-parsimonious VDJ recombination scenarios with the TCRdist pipeline. A later analysis defined each TCR beta chain by its CDR3 amino acid sequence plus V-gene family, and excluded reads lacking a unique V-gene family. In a later analysis, fewer than 600 highly shared, low-generation-probability nucleotide sequences were removed to address suspected cross-contamination and a sequencing artifact. In a later analysis, a clonal expansion index for each public chain was calculated from normalized within-repertoire ranks of inferred template counts. In a later analysis, generation probabilities were computed with a VDJ recombination model fitted to out-of-frame rearrangements, and the resulting probabilities were checked against IGoR. A later analysis scored TCR-TCR, TCR-HLA and TCR-CMV co-occurrence with hypergeometric tests, applying a repertoire-size bias correction to TCR pairs. In a later analysis, false discovery rates were estimated by permuting HLA or CMV assignments 20 times. A later analysis grouped co-occurring TCRs with DBSCAN, adding TCRdist sequence similarity when clustering within HLA-allele-positive subsets. For co-occurrence clustering, repertoires with fewer than 30,000 or more than 120,000 public chains were excluded, along with roughly five repertoires with anomalous nucleotide sharing. The table comes from immuneACCESS by way of TCRdb, which keeps in-frame sequences with V and J called. Part of the clones is missing from these tables; in studies checked, under half for an unresolved V gene and the rest for unknown reasons. For V, J and clone size, that table is used; D and trimming come from the DNA. The sample table contains 200,000 to 250,000 clones; only one count was recorded for roughly three quarters of them. The top ten clones comprise about 1.5% of the sample.

Material: PBMCs. The clonotype was recovered from a man in his fifties or sixties in good health and CMV-seronegative. The sequence joins TRBV5-1 to TRBJ1-3; a stretch of 9 junction bases matches TRBD1. Read as DNA, the sequence is TGCGCCAGCAGCTTGGTTGACAGGGGGTCTGGAAACACCATATATTTT. The resulting protein is CASSLVDRGSGNTIYF.